Listed here are 26 T cell receptor beta chains from one sample, sequenced in a study of response to subunit inactivated influenza vaccine. MiXCR, run by TCRdb on the RT-PCR reads, gives a single entry per CDR3 protein. The table has around 480,000 distinct CDR3 sequences, approximately 11% seen once; the top ten hold about 12%. Specimen: PBMCs from blood, collected roughly 6 weeks after vaccination. These TCRs come from a man aged 45 to 65 who received an inactivated influenza vaccine.

A few counts support this clonotype. V gene TRBV7-2 combines with J gene TRBJ2-7; D is unclear. V lost 3 bases, J lost 2 bases, and 5 bases lay in between. Germline CDR1 and CDR2: SGHTA and FQGNSA. This CDR3 contains 12 residues. The CDR3 DNA is TGTGCCAGCAGCTTCGACACCTACGAGCAGTACTTC. This gives the protein CASSFDTYEQYF.

The count of this clonotype is one. The rearrangement joins TRBV7-2 to TRBJ2-7, with TRBD2 identical over 12 bases. CDR1 and CDR2 (germline): SGHTA, FQGNSA. After removal of 4 bases from V and 0 bases from J, the junction contained 10 bases not matched to a gene. The CDR3 is made up of 18 amino acids. The CDR3 reads CASSSPLAGGSFSYEQYF. CDR3 nucleotides: TGTGCCAGCAGCTCCCCACTAGCGGGGGGCTCATTCTCCTACGAGCAGTACTTC.

The table lists this clonotype with a few counts. The chain carries TRBV20-1 and TRBJ1-5, with unresolved D. CDR1 is DFQATT and CDR2 is SNEGSKA in the germline V gene (reference sequence). CDR3 size: 12 residues. V shed 6 bases and J shed 6 bases, with 12 bases lying between them. CDR3 bases: TGCAGTGCATGGTCTCCCGGTCAGCCCCAGCATTTT. Its translation is CSAWSPGQPQHF.

The V and J genes are TRBV7-2 and TRBJ2-2, with 8 bases lining up with TRBD1. V shed 2 bases, J shed 1 base, and the junction held 3 bases outside the gene matches. Germline assignment: CDR1 SGHTA and CDR2 FQGNSA. CDR3 length: 16 residues. The CDR3 loop reads CASSLFDRGNTGELFF. The CDR3 DNA reads as TGTGCCAGCAGCTTATTTGACAGGGGGAACACCGGGGAGCTGTTTTTT.

Only a few counts were recorded for this clonotype. V and J are TRBV19 and TRBJ2-3; no clear D gene. The length of the CDR3 is 15 residues. Germline CDR1 reads LNHDA; CDR2 reads SQIVND (reference sequence). Trimming shortened V by 3 bases and J by 9 bases, and 19 bases separated the two germline ends. CDR3 sequence (DNA): TGTGCCAGTAGTATTTCTCTTAAGACGGTGGGGACGCAGTATTTT. Translation: CASSISLKTVGTQYF.

This clonotype has just a few counts. V usage is TRBV12-3 or TRBV12-4 and J usage is TRBJ2-2; D possibly corresponds to TRBD1 (8 bases). Trimming cost V 5 bases and J 6 bases, with 16 bases left between them. The CDR3 is 15 amino acids. CDR3: CASSPGQGGSGELFF. The CDR3 DNA is TGTGCCAGCAGTCCCGGACAGGGAGGGTCCGGGGAGCTGTTTTTT.

V gene TRBV5-1 combines with J gene TRBJ2-7, with D unresolved. The CDR3 runs to 14 residues. The germline V gene has CDR1 SGHRS and CDR2 YFSETQ. V lost 0 bases to trimming and J lost 3 bases, with 10 bases between them. CDR3 coding DNA: TGCGCCAGCAGCTTGGCAACCGCTAACTACGAGCAGTACTTC. Protein product: CASSLATANYEQYF.

With respect to this clonotype: At one boundary the junction diverges from the germline segment, which might be a read error. This rearrangement joins TRBV12-3 or TRBV12-4 to TRBJ2-1; 13 positions match TRBD2. The CDR3 length is 14 residues. CDR3 residues: CASSLTSGRNEQVF. DNA of the CDR3: TGTGCCAGCAGTTTGACTAGCGGGAGGAATGAGCAGGTCTTC.

This clonotype showed up just a few times. The rearrangement links TRBV5-1 to TRBJ2-1, with 9 bases lining up with TRBD1. V shed 3 bases and J 6 bases; nucleotides not matched to a gene: 10. The germline V gene has CDR1 SGHRS and CDR2 YFSETQ. This CDR3 comprises 16 residues. The CDR3 here is CASSSRTGEGSNEQFF. CDR3 coding DNA: TGCGCCAGCAGCTCCCGGACAGGGGAGGGTAGCAATGAGCAGTTCTTC.

The chain couples TRBV4-1 to TRBJ1-4, with 7 bases identical to TRBD1. Germline lookup yields CDR1 MGHRA and CDR2 YSYEKL. With 3 bases clipped from V and 4 bases from J, the junction kept 5 bases outside the gene matches. This CDR3 region has 15 residues. The CDR3 nucleotides are TGCGCCAGCAGCCAGATTAACAGGGGTAATGAAAAACTGTTTTTT. Residues: CASSQINRGNEKLFF.

This clonotype is a singleton in its sample. A much larger clonotype is one base distant, so this may be a read error. The V and J genes are TRBV20-1 and TRBJ1-5, with a possible D match to TRBD1 (6 bases). Germline loops: CDR1 DFQATT, CDR2 SNEGSKA (reference sequence). The CDR3 is 17 residues long. CDR3: CCARVLQGSNSNQPQHF. The CDR3 nucleotides are TGCTGTGCTAGGGTCTTACAGGGATCCAATAGCAATCAGCCCCAGCATTTT.

This clonotype has a count of ten or more. This CDR3 is CASSLRGTNTEAFF. The CDR3 region has the DNA TGTGCCAGCAGTTTGAGGGGAACGAACACTGAAGCTTTCTTT. V is TRBV12-3 or TRBV12-4 and J is TRBJ1-1; D perhaps matches TRBD1 (5 bases). The CDR3 runs to 14 residues. Deletions cut 3 bases from V and 1 base from J, with 9 bases between.

This clonotype was seen ten or more times. V and J are TRBV29-1 and TRBJ2-1; D is perhaps TRBD1 or TRBD2 (6 bases each). V was cut by 7 bases and J by 4 bases, with 11 bases left in between. This CDR3 contains 12 residues. Germline values: CDR1 SQVTM, CDR2 ANQGSEA. CDR3 loop: CSGGAGYNEQFF. For the CDR3, the DNA is TGCAGCGGGGGGGCCGGGTACAATGAGCAGTTCTTC.

This clonotype was observed a handful of times. The chain carries TRBV7-2 and TRBJ2-7; the match to TRBD2 covers 9 bases. J lost 5 bases, V lost 2 bases, and 7 bases had no gene match. Germline V lookup: CDR1 SGHTA, CDR2 FQGNSA. This CDR3 spans 15 amino acids. CDR3 protein: CASSLTSSGIHEQYF. The CDR3, as DNA: TGTGCCAGCAGCTTAACGTCTAGCGGGATCCACGAGCAGTACTTC.

The chain joins TRBV4-2 to TRBJ2-2; 8 bases map to TRBD2. The CDR3 totals 16 residues. Per germline, CDR1 LGHNA and CDR2 YNFKEQ. The V gene end was trimmed by 5 bases and the J gene end by 5 bases; junction bases not matched to a gene: 10. CDR3 DNA sequence: TGTGCCAGCAGCACCTTCCGGGGGGGCCAAACCGGGGAGCTGTTTTTT. This sequence encodes CASSTFRGGQTGELFF.

V and J are TRBV18 and TRBJ2-1, with D tentatively TRBD2 (6 bases). This CDR3 is 12 amino acids long. Germline CDR1 is KGHSH and CDR2 is LQKENI. The V and J ends lost 5 bases and 9 bases respectively, with 11 bases between them. CDR3 nucleotides: TGTGCCAGCTCAACTAGCCAGGGTGAGCAGTTCTTC. Translated: CASSTSQGEQFF.

This chain links TRBV21-1 with TRBJ1-1; the D segment call TRBD1 is taken from the table without a DNA check. TRBV21-1 has pseudogene status. This CDR3 has 15 residues. The CDR3 spells CASSLPPGQNTEAFF. In nucleotides, the CDR3 is TGTGCCAGCAGCCTACCTCCGGGACAGAACACTGAAGCTTTCTTT.

The genes are TRBV15 and TRBJ2-2; TRBD2 might be the D (5 bases). The CDR3 contains 16 residues. CDR1 and CDR2 from the germline V gene are LNHNV and YYDKDF (reference sequence). V was pared by 1 base and J by 6 bases, with 15 bases between. The CDR3 sequence: CATSRGSARAAGELFF. CDR3 in DNA: TGTGCCACCAGCAGAGGTTCGGCGAGGGCGGCCGGGGAGCTGTTTTTT.

V usage is TRBV7-2 and J usage is TRBJ1-3, with D unclear. Trimming took 8 bases from V and 1 from J, leaving 6 bases between them. Germline assignment: CDR1 SGHTA and CDR2 FQGNSA. This CDR3 is built from 12 residues. For the CDR3, the DNA is TGTGCCAGCCGGCTTTCTGGAAACACCATATATTTT. This sequence encodes CASRLSGNTIYF.

In this sample, this clonotype turned up a few times. The chain couples TRBV5-6 to TRBJ2-1; TRBD2 matches at 9 bases. CDR3 length equals 16 residues. Germline V gene data show CDR1 as SGHDT and CDR2 as YYEEEE. V lost 1 base, J lost 5 bases, and 7 bases stayed unmatched. CDR3 bases: TGTGCCAGCAGCTTGTACGCGGGGGGGCCGGACAATGAGCAGTTCTTC. Translated: CASSLYAGGPDNEQFF.

This rearrangement joins TRBV29-1 to TRBJ2-7, with a tentative D call TRBD1 (5 bases). The ends were cut back, 3 bases at V and 7 bases at J, with 19 bases in the middle. This CDR3 region has 14 residues. CDR1 SQVTM and CDR2 ANQGSEA come from the germline V gene. DNA of the CDR3: TGCAGCGTTGATAACCAGGCCTTCCCAGGGGAGCAGTACTTC. Protein: CSVDNQAFPGEQYF.

This clonotype was recorded a few times. V gene TRBV7-9 combines with J gene TRBJ2-5; 8 nucleotides match TRBD2. Germline V gives CDR1 SEHNR, CDR2 FQNEAQ (reference sequence). This CDR3 has 14 residues. The ends lost 3 bases at V and 4 bases at J; junction bases unmatched: 4. CDR3 residues: CASSFTSGLETQYF. The CDR3 DNA sequence: TGTGCCAGCAGCTTTACTAGCGGATTAGAGACCCAGTACTTC.

This clonotype was recorded a few times. The chain has TRBV4-1 and TRBJ2-1; TRBD2 aligns across 7 bases. Per the germline V gene, CDR1 is MGHRA and CDR2 is YSYEKL. V shed 4 bases and J 7 bases; nucleotides not matched to a gene: 10. The CDR3 contains 15 residues. This CDR3 reads CASSPIGAGVNEQFF. CDR3 coding DNA: TGCGCCAGCAGCCCAATTGGGGCGGGGGTTAATGAGCAGTTCTTC.

J is TRBJ2-1 and V is TRBV7-9, with 8 bases identical to TRBD1. Germline V lookup: CDR1 SEHNR, CDR2 FQNEAQ (reference sequence). There are 14 residues in the CDR3. V trimming: 5 bases; J trimming: 5 bases; junction bases outside the gene matches: 5. The CDR3 DNA reads TGTGCCAGCAGCCCGACAGGGGCCGACAATGAGCAGTTCTTC. Amino acids: CASSPTGADNEQFF.

The chain employs TRBV6-1 and TRBJ2-1; D is tentatively TRBD1 or TRBD2 (5 bases each). The V and J ends lost 6 bases and 1 base respectively, with 16 bases between them. The CDR3 is 16 amino acids. Germline-derived CDR1 and CDR2 are MNHNS and SASEGT. CDR3 nucleotides: TGTGCCAGCAGGGAGGCAGGGAGTCGGTCCTACAATGAGCAGTTCTTC. It is translated as CASREAGSRSYNEQFF.

The rearrangement joins TRBV20-1 to TRBJ1-1; D perhaps matches TRBD1 (6 bases). The CDR3 loop spans 11 amino acids. The germline gives CDR1 DFQATT, CDR2 SNEGSKA (reference sequence). V was trimmed by 6 bases and J by 4 bases, leaving 9 bases between them. The CDR3 DNA sequence: TGCAGTGCGACAGGTGGCACTGAAGCTTTCTTT. Translating gives CSATGGTEAFF.